The present entry profiles one T cell receptor beta chain with its context. What it binds is unknown. The data derive from a study of cytomegalovirus exposure and HLA in healthy donors. The wider study: Sequencing of approximately 190 million T cells in an earlier analysis found 100 million or so unique TCR beta sequences. Whole-study findings and limits: Reports credit the classifier with highly specific, highly sensitive diagnosis of cytomegalovirus status. When analyzed later, the rates of TCR association showed variation by HLA locus, with DRB1 the most and HLA-C the fewest.

PCR employed 60 Vbeta and 13 Jbeta primers. Profiled with immunoSEQ multiplex PCR; TCRdb holds only in-frame clones, not every one. The profile shows some 150,000 clones, 75% of them singletons. Between the trimmed V and J ends, which lost 1 base and 10 bases, there was a span of 14 bases. CDR3 length equals 14 residues. CDR1 is LGHNA, CDR2 YNFKEQ, per germline. Likely unrecorded immune exposures existed in these nominally healthy donors. The material sequenced was PBMCs. The source is a man younger than 45 in good health and CMV-seronegative. This rearrangement joins TRBV4-2 to TRBJ2-1, with D uncertain. CDR3 residues: CASSQAATLEEQFF. The CDR3 bases are TGTGCCAGCAGCCAAGCGGCGACCTTGGAGGAGCAGTTCTTC.